One and the same sample provided the 4 T cell receptor beta chains below, sequenced in a study of T cell responses to AZD1222 COVID-19 vaccine. Repertoires were generated with immunoSEQ multiplex PCR, while TCRdb's copy carries only in-frame clones and drops some. The sample shows approximately 42,000 clones, about 87% of them seen only once. The material sequenced was peripheral blood, taken 28 days after the second AZD1222 dose. These TCRs come from an adult who received the AZD1222 COVID-19 vaccine.

The chain recombines TRBV5-1 with TRBJ1-1; D not resolved. With 5 bases removed from V and 0 bases from J, the gap between germline ends came to 17 bases. The germline gives CDR1 SGHRS, CDR2 YFSETQ. This CDR3 is built from 16 residues. CDR3 residues: CASSYGPVDMNTEAFF. CDR3 nucleotides: TGCGCCAGCAGTTACGGACCTGTAGACATGAACACTGAAGCTTTCTTT.

The V and J genes are TRBV19 and TRBJ1-1, with 7 bases that match TRBD1. The CDR3 contains 15 residues. Germline lookup yields CDR1 LNHDA and CDR2 SQIVND (reference sequence). Losses at the gene ends were 6 bases for V and 4 bases for J; bases not matched to a gene: 11. The CDR3 DNA reads TGTGCCAGTAGCACAAAACCAGGGGGGACCACTGAAGCTTTCTTT. Its protein is CASSTKPGGTTEAFF. The variable domain in full, with the rest retrieved from reference TRBV19 and TRBJ1-1, is DGGITQSPKYLFRKEGQNVTLSCEQNLNHDAMYWYRQDPGQGLRLIYYSQIVNDFQKGDIAEGYSVSREKKESFPLTVTSAQKNPTAFYLCASSTKPGGTTEAFFGQGTRLTVV.

The chain couples TRBV6-5 to TRBJ1-1; the D gene is possibly TRBD1 (5 bases). The CDR3 length is 11 residues. V lost 6 bases to trimming and J lost 10 bases, with 12 bases between them. Germline loops: CDR1 MNHEY, CDR2 SVGAGI. CDR3 sequence reads: CASSLGEGAFF. DNA for the CDR3: TGTGCCAGCAGCCTGGGGGAGGGAGCTTTCTTT.

The chain carries TRBV20-1 and TRBJ2-7; D is ambiguous. Germline V CDR1 and CDR2: DFQATT, SNEGSKA (reference sequence). This CDR3 is built from 11 residues. The germline V and J ends were trimmed by 3 bases and 2 bases, with 5 bases remaining between them. CDR3 protein: CSARMTYEQYF. The CDR3 DNA follows: TGCAGTGCTAGGATGACCTACGAGCAGTACTTC.